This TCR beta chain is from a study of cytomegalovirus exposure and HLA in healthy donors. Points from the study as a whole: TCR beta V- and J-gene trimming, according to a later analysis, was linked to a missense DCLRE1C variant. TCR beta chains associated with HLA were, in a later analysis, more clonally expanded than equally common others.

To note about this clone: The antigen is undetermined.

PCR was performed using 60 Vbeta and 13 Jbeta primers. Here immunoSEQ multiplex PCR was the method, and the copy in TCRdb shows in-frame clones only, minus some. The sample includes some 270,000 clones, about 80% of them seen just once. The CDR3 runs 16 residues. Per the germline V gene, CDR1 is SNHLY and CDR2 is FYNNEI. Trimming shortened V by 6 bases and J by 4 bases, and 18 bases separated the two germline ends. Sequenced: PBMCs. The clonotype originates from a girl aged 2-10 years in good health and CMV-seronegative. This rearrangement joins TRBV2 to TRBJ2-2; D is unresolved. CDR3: CASRNRLLRSTGELFF. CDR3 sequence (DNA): TGTGCCAGCAGAAACCGACTTTTGCGGTCCACCGGGGAGCTGTTTTTT.